A selection of T cell receptor beta chains follows, all from one sample in a study of circulating and synovial CD4+ cells in juvenile arthritis. Clones were read by immunoSEQ multiplex PCR, and TCRdb kept only the in-frame ones, dropping some. The profile covers about 33,000 clones, with about 95% appearing a single time and 0.15% to 0.2% taken by the ten largest. The sample comprised CD4+ T cells from blood. All receptors derive from a human donor with juvenile idiopathic arthritis. CDR3s include the opening cysteine and the closing phenylalanine or tryptophan. The D gene is left open where the match is weak. The size entry is marked missing in some rows and otherwise reads once, few, many or a size class.

>NA|TRBJ1-4|TRBV9|NA
CASSATTPNEKLFF
TGTGCCAGCAGCGCCACGACACCTAATGAAAAACTGTTTTTT
>TRBD2|TRBJ2-3|TRBV11-2|NA
CASSLLAGGTDTQYF
TGTGCCAGCAGCTTACTAGCGGGGGGGACAGATACGCAGTATTTT
>TRBD2|TRBJ2-7|TRBV7-9|NA
CASSSRTTSGAEQYF
TGTGCCAGCAGCTCCCGGACGACTAGCGGGGCCGAGCAGTACTTC
>TRBD1|TRBJ1-5|TRBV2|once
CASRGDRGGNQPQHF
TGTGCCAGCAGAGGGGACAGGGGTGGGAATCAGCCCCAGCATTTT
>NA|TRBJ1-2|TRBV7-9|NA
CASSLRGIYGYTF
TGTGCCAGCAGCTTAAGAGGGATCTATGGCTACACCTTC
>NA|TRBJ2-7|TRBV5-4|NA
CASSPRGGGVNYEQYF
TGTGCCAGCAGCCCGAGGGGGGGAGGGGTGAATTACGAGCAGTACTTC
>TRBD1|TRBJ2-5|TRBV10-3|NA
CAIKGQGPLETQYF
TGTGCCATCAAGGGACAGGGACCGCTAGAGACCCAGTACTTC
>TRBD2|TRBJ2-1|TRBV7-2|NA
CASSLALLLAGDNEQFF
TGTGCCAGCAGCTTAGCACTCTTACTAGCGGGCGACAATGAGCAGTTCTTC
>NA|TRBJ2-2|TRBV7-9|NA
CASSALMSLANTGELFF
TGTGCCAGCAGCGCCCTAATGTCTCTCGCGAACACCGGGGAGCTGTTTTTT
>TRBD1|TRBJ1-2|TRBV10-1|NA
CASSERQGRYGYTF
TGCGCCAGCAGTGAGCGACAGGGACGCTATGGCTACACCTTC
>NA|TRBJ1-3|TRBV5-1|NA
CASSFDSSGNTIYF
TGCGCCAGCAGCTTCGACAGCTCTGGAAACACCATATATTTT
>TRBD2|TRBJ2-7|TRBV28|once
CASSLGDPLAVAYEQYF
TGTGCCAGCAGTTTAGGGGACCCTCTAGCGGTCGCCTACGAGCAGTACTTC
>NA|TRBJ1-5|TRBV4-1|NA
CASSQERTGDSNQPQHF
TGCGCCAGCAGCCAAGAAAGAACAGGCGATAGCAATCAGCCCCAGCATTTT
>NA|TRBJ1-6|TRBV28|NA
CASRDGGSYNSPLHF
TGTGCCAGCAGAGACGGAGGCTCCTATAATTCACCCCTCCACTTT
>TRBD2|TRBJ2-3|TRBV5-6|NA
CASSLVWTSGRSSTDTQYF
TGTGCCAGCAGCTTGGTGTGGACTAGCGGGAGATCCAGCACAGATACGCAGTATTTT
>TRBD1|TRBJ2-3|TRBV28|NA
CASLERTGFTDTQYF
TGTGCCAGCTTGGAGAGGACAGGGTTCACAGATACGCAGTATTTT
>NA|TRBJ2-1|TRBV7-9|NA
CASSFPKQVETFF
TGTGCCAGCAGCTTCCCTAAACAGGTTGAGACGTTCTTC
>TRBD1|TRBJ1-6|TRBV7-9|NA
CASSLARGQSSYNSPLHF
TGTGCCAGCAGCTTAGCCCGGGGACAGAGCTCCTATAATTCCCCCCTCCACTTT
>TRBD2|TRBJ2-3|TRBV30|NA
CAWQLVGRGSDTQYF
TGTGCCTGGCAACTTGTAGGGCGGGGGTCAGATACGCAGTATTTT
>NA|TRBJ1-2|TRBV9|NA
CASSPVAANYGYTF
TGTGCCAGCAGCCCAGTTGCGGCCAACTATGGCTACACCTTC
>TRBD1|TRBJ1-2|TRBV5-1|NA
CASSLAQGEGYGYTF
TGCGCCAGCAGCTTGGCCCAGGGGGAAGGCTATGGCTACACCTTC
>NA|TRBJ2-5|TRBV2|NA
CASSPQETQYF
TGTGCCAGCAGCCCACAAGAGACCCAGTACTTC
>NA|TRBJ2-7|TRBV5-1|NA
CASSLDQGPYEQYF
TGCGCCAGCAGCTTGGACCAGGGGCCCTACGAGCAGTACTTC
>NA|TRBJ1-1|TRBV6-5|NA
CASTEGGSVNTEAFF
TGTGCCAGCACCGAGGGTGGCTCTGTGAACACTGAAGCTTTCTTT
>TRBD1|TRBJ2-1|TRBV11-3|once
CASSSGQGGLDEQFF
TGTGCCAGCAGCTCTGGACAGGGTGGTTTGGATGAGCAGTTCTTC
>NA|TRBJ2-5|TRBV29-1|NA
CSVEAQGWETQYF
TGCAGCGTTGAAGCCCAGGGTTGGGAGACCCAGTACTTC
>NA|TRBJ2-7|TRBV7-2|NA
CASGAREENYEQYF
TGTGCCAGCGGTGCGAGGGAAGAGAACTACGAGCAGTACTTC
>NA|TRBJ2-7|TRBV7-2|NA
CASSLALSPTGSSYEQYF
TGTGCCAGCAGCCTAGCCTTATCCCCAACAGGGAGCTCCTACGAGCAGTACTTC
>TRBD1|TRBJ1-2|TRBV27|NA
CASSLSTGGHYGYTF
TGTGCCAGCAGTTTATCTACAGGGGGGCACTATGGCTACACCTTC
>NA|TRBJ1-1|TRBV29-1|NA
CSGRGNTEAFF
TGCAGTGGACGGGGGAACACTGAAGCTTTCTTT
>NA|TRBJ2-1|TRBV11-2|NA
CATTPYGGLYNEQFF
TGTGCCACAACCCCCTACGGCGGCTTATACAATGAGCAGTTCTTC
>NA|TRBJ1-3|TRBV7-2|NA
CASSVTGSGNTIYF
TGTGCCAGCAGCGTGACGGGATCTGGAAACACCATATATTTT
>NA|TRBJ2-1|TRBV12-5|NA
CASGLSQGTHNEQFF
TGTGCTAGTGGTTTGTCACAGGGAACCCACAATGAGCAGTTCTTC
>NA|TRBJ2-5|TRBV7-6|NA
CASSLADLEGTQYF
TGTGCCAGCAGCTTAGCCGACCTAGAGGGGACCCAGTACTTC
>NA|TRBJ1-1|TRBV21-1|once
CASSKGRTGGPPLNTEAFF
TGTGCCAGCAGCAAAGGTCGGACAGGGGGCCCTCCCCTGAACACTGAAGCTTTCTTT
>TRBD1|TRBJ2-1|TRBV4-1|NA
CASSQGTGVGFNEQFF
TGCGCCAGCAGCCAAGGAACAGGGGTAGGTTTCAATGAGCAGTTCTTC
>NA|TRBJ1-2|TRBV4-1|NA
CASSQEGKGARGNYGYTF
TGCGCCAGCAGCCAAGAAGGGAAAGGGGCACGAGGTAACTATGGCTACACCTTC
>TRBD1|TRBJ1-2|TRBV4-1|few
CASSQDSGGPPHGYTF
TGCGCCAGCAGCCAAGACTCAGGGGGCCCTCCCCATGGCTACACCTTC
>NA|TRBJ2-3|TRBV6-6|NA
CASSTYSTDTQYF
TGTGCCAGCAGTACTTACAGCACAGATACGCAGTATTTT